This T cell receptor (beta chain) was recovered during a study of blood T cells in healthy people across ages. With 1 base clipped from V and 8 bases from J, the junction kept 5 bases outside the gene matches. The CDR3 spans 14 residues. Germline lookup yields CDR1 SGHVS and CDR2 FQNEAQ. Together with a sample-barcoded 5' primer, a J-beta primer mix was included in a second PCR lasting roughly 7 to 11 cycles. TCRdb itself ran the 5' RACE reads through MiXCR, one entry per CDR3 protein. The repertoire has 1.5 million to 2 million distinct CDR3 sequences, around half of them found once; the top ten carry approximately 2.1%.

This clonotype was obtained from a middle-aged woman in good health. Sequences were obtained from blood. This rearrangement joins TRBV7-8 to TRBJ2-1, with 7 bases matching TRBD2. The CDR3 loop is CASSLGQRGYEQFF. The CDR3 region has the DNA TGTGCCAGCAGCTTAGGACAGCGGGGCTATGAGCAGTTCTTC.